This T cell receptor (beta chain) is from a study of T-cell memory formation after mild COVID-19. Study-level results: Clones contracting over day 15 to 85 were CD4/CD8 balanced, with later expanders leaning CD4+.

Constant-segment-primed 5'RACE gave TCR alpha and TCR beta cDNA libraries with sample barcodes and UMIs. TCRdb itself ran the 5' RACE reads through MiXCR, one entry per CDR3 protein. Here the sample spans 150,000 to 200,000 distinct CDR3 sequences, roughly 13% being singletons. Regarding this clonotype: Its specificity is unknown.

Per germline, CDR1 SGHNT and CDR2 YYREEE (reference sequence). The CDR3 length is 13 residues. Trimming left V 0 bases short and J 5 bases short, with 9 bases between. The TCR originated in a man between 18 and 29 years old who had mild COVID-19 (a few samples of this study predate the infection). Cell type and time point are not known. Material: PBMCs or a T cell subset sorted from them (not recorded which). The rearrangement joins TRBV5-4 to TRBJ2-7; the D gene could be TRBD1 or TRBD2 (6 bases each). The CDR3 DNA follows: TGTGCCAGCAGCTTGGTGGGGGGCGACGAGCAGTACTTC. As protein: CASSLVGGDEQYF.